What follows are 23 T cell receptor beta chains derived from one specimen sequenced in a study of blood T cell repertoires in COVID-19. Sequenced by immunoSEQ multiplex PCR; TCRdb stores in-frame clones only, minus some. The sample shows 220,000 or so clones, roughly four fifths of them seen only once. Sequencing input: peripheral blood. All receptors come from a woman older than 75 with acute or convalescent COVID-19.

The chain employs TRBV28 and TRBJ2-3, with 9 bases fitting TRBD2. Germline lookup yields CDR1 MDHEN and CDR2 SYDVKM. The CDR3 extends over 16 amino acids. The J segment lost 11 bases and the V segment lost 7 bases, leaving 19 bases of the junction unmatched. The CDR3 loop is CASTGDGTSSPLGQYF. The CDR3 DNA is TGTGCCAGCACCGGTGACGGGACTAGCTCCCCCCTGGGGCAGTATTTT. The entire variable domain, with the rest obtained from reference TRBV28 and TRBJ2-3, is as follows: DVKVTQSSRYLVKRTGEKVFLECVQDMDHENMFWYRQDPGLGLRLIYFSYDVKMKEKGDIPEGYSVSREKKERFSLILESASTNQTSMYLCASTGDGTSSPLGQYFGPGTRLTVL.

This clone appeared a few times. V gene TRBV4-1 combines with J gene TRBJ1-5; tentative D call: TRBD1 (6 bases). Trimming removed 7 bases at V and 10 bases at J, with 23 bases between. The CDR3 is 15 amino acids. From germline, CDR1 is MGHRA and CDR2 YSYEKL. The CDR3 region is CASTLDRTWPFPQHF. The DNA for the CDR3 is TGCGCCAGCACCCTCGACAGGACATGGCCTTTCCCCCAGCATTTT.

The rearrangement joins TRBV7-2 to TRBJ2-5; the D gene is possibly TRBD2 (6 bases). The CDR3 has 14 residues. Germline CDR1 is SGHTA and CDR2 is FQGNSA. V lost 2 bases, J lost 7 bases, and 14 bases lay in between. This CDR3 is CASSLSGEKGTQYF. CDR3 bases: TGTGCCAGCAGCTTATCGGGGGAAAAGGGGACCCAGTACTTC.

The V call is TRBV6-5, the J call TRBJ1-3; D gene uncertain. The CDR3 sequence is 13 residues long. The V end lost 5 bases, the J end lost 8 bases, and 13 bases lay between the germline ends. Germline V gene lookup returns CDR1 MNHEY and CDR2 SVGAGI. The CDR3 DNA reads TGTGCCAGCAGTCTATCGGGAGTGGACACCATATATTTT. Its protein product is CASSLSGVDTIYF.

The chain employs TRBV18 and TRBJ2-7; the D gene is possibly TRBD1 (6 bases). The CDR3 runs to 13 residues. Germline V CDR1 and CDR2: KGHSH, LQKENI. The V end was cut by 1 base, the J end by 2 bases, with 6 bases between. The CDR3, as DNA: TGTGCCAGCTCACCACAGGGGGCCTACGAGCAGTACTTC. Translating gives CASSPQGAYEQYF.

The chain has TRBV25-1 and TRBJ1-2; 11 bases line up with TRBD1. The trim removed 2 bases at V and 3 bases at J, leaving 2 bases unmatched. The CDR3 contains 15 residues. Germline values: CDR1 MGHDK, CDR2 SYGVNS. The CDR3 region is CASSEPGQGDYGYTF. The CDR3 DNA reads as TGTGCCAGCAGTGAACCGGGACAGGGGGACTATGGCTACACCTTC.

The rearrangement uses TRBV6-5 and TRBJ1-5; 8 nucleotides line up with TRBD1. The ends lost 4 bases at V and 5 bases at J; junction bases unmatched: 10. Germline values: CDR1 MNHEY, CDR2 SVGAGI. The length of the CDR3 is 16 residues. CDR3 in amino acids: CASSSLGTGGYQPQHF. CDR3 nucleotides: TGTGCCAGCAGTTCCCTCGGGACAGGCGGTTATCAGCCCCAGCATTTT.

This chain connects TRBV14 to TRBJ1-2, with D possibly TRBD1 on 5 matching bases. The length of the CDR3 is 15 residues. Looked up from germline, CDR1 is SGHDN and CDR2 is FVKESK. The V end lost 4 bases, the J end lost 4 bases, and 16 bases lay between the germline ends. This chain's CDR3 is CASSPGGSSVYGYTF. DNA of the CDR3: TGTGCCAGCAGCCCGGGGGGGTCTTCCGTCTATGGCTACACCTTC.

This chain connects TRBV6-5 to TRBJ1-4; weak D call: TRBD1 (5 bases). CDR1 is MNHEY and CDR2 is SVGAGI in the germline V gene. The CDR3 covers 15 residues. V was clipped by 6 bases and J by 7 bases, with 18 bases between them. For the CDR3, the DNA is TGTGCCAGCAGGGACAACGGGGGTCAAGGTGAAAAACTGTTTTTT. Its protein product is CASRDNGGQGEKLFF.

The CDR3 coding sequence is TGTGCCAGAAGCGTCGGTTCAGACAGGGGGCAGAGATACGAGCAGTACTTC. This encodes CARSVGSDRGQRYEQYF. The chain recombines TRBV5-3 with TRBJ2-7; 10 bases fit TRBD1. TRBV5-3 has ORF status, its function being uncertain. CDR3 length: 17 residues. J lost 4 bases, V lost 4 bases, and 14 bases had no gene match.

The chain links TRBV19 to TRBJ2-1, with TRBD2 identical over 10 bases. The germline gives CDR1 LNHDA, CDR2 SQIVND (reference sequence). The length of the CDR3 is 18 residues. V was pared by 5 bases and J by 4 bases, with 14 bases of the junction left unmatched. The CDR3 loop is CASSQNQGSGGFYNEQFF. The DNA for the CDR3 is TGTGCCAGTAGTCAAAACCAGGGTAGCGGGGGGTTTTACAATGAGCAGTTCTTC.

The chain has TRBV24-1 and TRBJ2-3, with D unclear. Germline CDR1 and CDR2: KGHDR and SFDVKD. V was shortened by 6 bases and J by 0 bases, with 9 bases between the two germline ends. The CDR3 covers 14 residues. The CDR3 sequence is CATSPRTSTDTQYF. The CDR3 nucleotides are TGTGCCACCAGTCCAAGAACTAGCACAGATACGCAGTATTTT.

V usage is TRBV11-2 and J usage is TRBJ1-1; D gene ambiguous. This CDR3 has 15 amino acids. V was clipped by 2 bases and J by 1 base, with 11 bases between them. Germline CDR1 SGHAT, CDR2 FQNNGV. Written as DNA, the CDR3 is TGTGCCAGCAGCTTAACCCGGGGTTCGAACACTGAAGCTTTCTTT. Protein sequence: CASSLTRGSNTEAFF.

This clone was counted a few times. The V call is TRBV19, the J call TRBJ1-1; TRBD1 matches at 9 bases. CDR3 length equals 15 residues. V trimming: 7 bases; J trimming: 2 bases; junction bases outside the gene matches: 8. CDR1 is LNHDA and CDR2 is SQIVND in the germline V gene (reference sequence). CDR3 bases: TGTGCCAGTAAAACAGGGGGCATGGGTAACACTGAAGCTTTCTTT. Translated, it gives CASKTGGMGNTEAFF. Using reference TRBV19 and TRBJ1-1 for the parts outside the CDR3, the full variable domain is DGGITQSPKYLFRKEGQNVTLSCEQNLNHDAMYWYRQDPGQGLRLIYYSQIVNDFQKGDIAEGYSVSREKKESFPLTVTSAQKNPTAFYLCASKTGGMGNTEAFFGQGTRLTVV.

The rearrangement uses TRBV4-3 and TRBJ2-7; D may be TRBD1 (5 bases). In germline, CDR1 is LGHNA, CDR2 YSLEER. This CDR3 has 17 amino acids. Between the trimmed V and J ends, which lost 0 bases and 2 bases, there was a span of 17 bases. The CDR3 sequence: CASSQEFQTLGAYEQYF. DNA of the CDR3: TGCGCCAGCAGCCAAGAGTTTCAGACGTTAGGGGCCTACGAGCAGTACTTC.

The chain uses TRBV4-3 and TRBJ1-1; 10 nucleotides match TRBD1. This CDR3 has 15 residues. The junction had 3 bases not matched to a gene; V was cut back by 1 base and J by 4 bases. Germline V gene lookup returns CDR1 LGHNA and CDR2 YSLEER. CDR3 in DNA: TGCGCCAGCAGCCAAGGCCGGACAGGGGGCACTGAAGCTTTCTTT. Residues: CASSQGRTGGTEAFF.

The J gene is TRBJ2-2, the V gene TRBV9; TRBD1 aligns across 7 bases. The CDR3 runs to 15 residues. Germline V gene lookup returns CDR1 SGDLS and CDR2 YYNGEE. Trimming took 2 bases from V and 1 from J; bases not matched to a gene: 2. CDR3 region: CASSVRQGNTGELFF. In nucleotides, the CDR3 is TGTGCCAGCAGCGTCCGACAGGGGAACACCGGGGAGCTGTTTTTT.

This clone was detected only once. Distinct nucleotide sequences in the sample also encode this CDR3. The chain employs TRBV14 and TRBJ1-2; tentative D call: TRBD1 (6 bases). The CDR3 runs 17 residues. Germline values: CDR1 SGHDN, CDR2 FVKESK. Trimming took 2 bases from V and 8 from J, leaving 24 bases between them. This CDR3 is CASSQLPGTSGVRGYTF. The CDR3, as DNA: TGTGCCAGCAGCCAATTACCCGGGACAAGTGGCGTGAGGGGCTACACCTTC.

The chain joins TRBV19 to TRBJ2-2; 8 bases agree with TRBD1. J lost 0 bases, V lost 3 bases, and 3 bases had no gene match. CDR3 length equals 16 residues. Germline V gene lookup returns CDR1 LNHDA and CDR2 SQIVND (reference sequence). The CDR3 region is CASSMNRGTNTGELFF. CDR3 nucleotide sequence: TGTGCCAGTAGTATGAACAGGGGGACGAACACCGGGGAGCTGTTTTTT. Based on the CDR3 plus reference TRBV19 and TRBJ2-2, the full variable domain is DGGITQSPKYLFRKEGQNVTLSCEQNLNHDAMYWYRQDPGQGLRLIYYSQIVNDFQKGDIAEGYSVSREKKESFPLTVTSAQKNPTAFYLCASSMNRGTNTGELFFGEGSRLTVL.

This clone was counted between two and nine times. This sequence joins TRBV28 and TRBJ2-1; 9 bases align to TRBD1. Germline CDR1 and CDR2: MDHEN and SYDVKM. With V trimmed by 5 bases and J by 9 bases, 8 bases remained unmatched. The CDR3 runs to 14 residues. The CDR3 reads CASSPPGTGIEQFF. DNA for the CDR3: TGTGCCAGCAGTCCACCCGGGACAGGGATTGAGCAGTTCTTC.

This clone was found a few times. The genes are TRBV7-9 and TRBJ1-2; 9 bases map to TRBD1. The CDR3 length is 17 residues. CDR1 and CDR2 (germline): SEHNR, FQNEAQ (reference sequence). Unmatched junction bases numbered 6, after V lost 1 base and J lost 0 bases. CDR3 DNA: TGTGCCAGCAGCTTAGGGACAGGGGAACCTTCTAACTATGGCTACACCTTC. Translating gives CASSLGTGEPSNYGYTF.

This chain connects TRBV9 to TRBJ1-1; 8 nucleotides match TRBD1. Germline-derived CDR1 and CDR2 are SGDLS and YYNGEE. V was clipped by 4 bases and J by 1 base; unmatched bases: 6. This CDR3 is built from 15 residues. The CDR3 here is CASSPRTGRNTEAFF. In DNA, the CDR3 is TGTGCCAGCAGCCCGCGGACAGGGAGGAACACTGAAGCTTTCTTT.

The rearrangement uses TRBV5-1 and TRBJ1-3, with 7 bases aligning to TRBD1. V lost 4 bases, J lost 0 bases, and 4 bases stayed unmatched. From germline, CDR1 is SGHRS and CDR2 YFSETQ. The CDR3 has 15 amino acids. The CDR3 bases are TGCGCCAGCAGCCCGGGACAGAGCTCTGGAAACACCATATATTTT. This gives the protein CASSPGQSSGNTIYF.